The entry below describes one T cell receptor (beta chain). This specimen comes from a study of radiotherapy plus CTLA-4 blockade in lung cancer. As for the study in general: An objective response was seen in about 17% of patients, and disease control in over 25%.

Those with chemo-refractory metastatic non-small-cell lung cancer were treated with focal radiation combined with CTLA-4 blockade using ipilimumab. Assay: immunoSEQ multiplex PCR; the TCRdb copy retains only in-frame clones and omits some. The top ten clones hold 9.5% to 10% of a sample with around 80,000 clones, roughly 74% of them seen once. CDR3 size: 12 residues. Germline CDR1 and CDR2: SGHTA and FQGNSA. This receptor was taken from a human donor with non-small cell lung cancer whose response to radiotherapy plus ipilimumab could not be evaluated. Sequences were derived from peripheral blood, sampled from a patient treated with radiotherapy plus ipilimumab. J is TRBJ1-6 and V is TRBV7-2; TRBD1 matches 8 bases. CDR3 in DNA: TGTGCTGCAGGGGGCCCCAATTCACCCCTCCACTTT. It codes for CAAGGPNSPLHF.